This entry features one T cell receptor (beta chain) sequence. Its antigen remains unidentified. Per-base qualities were not stored, and no clone one base away is much larger. The method behind the library was the immunoSEQ multiplex PCR assay. A mixture of 60 forward primers for TCR Vbeta segments and 13 reverse primers for TCR Jbeta segments was used in the multiplex PCR. The CDR3 region of rearranged TCR beta genes was amplified from genomic DNA with a multiplex PCR assay. Amplified TCR beta libraries were sequenced as 87-base-pair reads on the Illumina HiSeq System. For the original study's pipeline: Across the 640 or so repertoires, a later analysis counted 80 million or so unique TCR beta chains, some 11 million of which were shared by at least two donors. Raw reads were error-corrected and collapsed into unique sequences with a nearest-neighbor algorithm that merged closely related sequences to remove PCR and sequencing errors. CDR3 sequences were aligned to IMGT reference sequences to assign V, D and J gene segments. Each retained sequence needed at least a six-nucleotide match to both a V gene segment and a J gene segment. A rearrangement was called productive if the CDR3 had no stop codons and remained in frame with V and J, and every other rearrangement was called non-productive. Following IMGT convention, CDR3 was defined as the stretch from the second conserved V-encoded cysteine to the conserved J-encoded phenylalanine. In an earlier analysis of more than 550 of the donors, sequences lacking an unambiguous match to a single V gene segment were excluded. An earlier analysis of 587 of the donors called V segments functional above 56.7% productive rearrangements and segregating when the between-donor standard deviation exceeded 5%. A statistical classification framework was built for diagnosing cytomegalovirus status from the catalog of TCR beta chain sequences. In a later analysis, V and J genes were assigned by comparing TCR nucleotide sequences against IMGT/GENE-DB human TR gene sequences. Using the TCRdist pipeline, a later analysis assigned CDR3 sequences along with most-parsimonious VDJ recombination scenarios. In a later analysis, each TCR beta chain was defined by its CDR3 amino acid sequence together with its V-gene family, and reads lacking a unique V-gene family were excluded. In a later analysis, 450 to 600 highly shared, low-generation-probability nucleotide sequences were removed to address suspected cross-contamination and a sequencing artifact. In a later analysis, a clonal expansion index was calculated for each public chain from normalized within-repertoire ranks of inferred template counts. In a later analysis, generation probabilities were computed with a VDJ recombination model fitted to out-of-frame rearrangements, and the resulting probabilities were checked against IGoR. A later analysis scored TCR-TCR, TCR-HLA and TCR-CMV co-occurrence with hypergeometric tests, applying a repertoire-size bias correction to TCR pairs. False discovery rates were estimated in a later analysis by permuting HLA or CMV assignments 20 times. In a later analysis, co-occurring TCRs were grouped with DBSCAN, and TCRdist sequence similarity was added when clustering was performed within HLA-allele-positive subsets. Repertoires with fewer than 30,000 or more than 120,000 public chains, plus five repertoires with anomalous nucleotide sharing, were excluded from co-occurrence clustering. The table was pulled from immuneACCESS by TCRdb, which kept in-frame rearrangements only. Such tables lose some clones; where checked, under half of the loss comes from unresolved V genes, and the rest has no known cause. That table gives V, J and clone size, and the DNA gave D and trimming. The sample table shows 90,000 to 110,000 clones, and roughly 73% are seen once. 6.5% to 9.5% of the sample is taken by the ten largest.

This sample was taken from a study of cytomegalovirus exposure and HLA in healthy donors (dated by TCRdb to 2017 to 2019). About the study as a whole: An earlier analysis of several hundred of the donors reported roughly 300 Gb of sequence data and approximately 110 million unique TCR beta sequences from about 180 million T cells. An early release covering 550 to 700 HLA-typed donors comprised roughly 300 gigabases of sequencing data and tens of millions of unique TCR sequences. The genetic ancestry cluster associated with self-reported Caucasian donors included over 65% of the 300 to 400 genotyped donors. The study aimed to test whether cataloging public T cell receptors could reveal signatures of past pathogen exposure. The study profiled the T cell repertoires of hundreds of subjects by immunosequencing and related them to cytomegalovirus serostatus. A separate validation cohort of roughly 110 different subjects was used in addition to the approximately 670-subject first cohort. The study combined high-throughput TCR immunosequencing, statistical association of individual TCRs with disease status, and machine learning to predict cytomegalovirus infection status. To study patterns of TCR occurrence, a later analysis re-analyzed previously published TCR beta repertoires from under 750 donors and added high-resolution HLA genotyping. Rather than drawing on any new phenotypic data, the later analysis identified candidate immune exposures from TCR beta sequences and the way those sequences occurred across donors. To decide whether each TCR beta V gene segment behaved as functional or pseudogenic, an earlier analysis of fewer than 750 of the donors relied on high-throughput TCR beta sequencing. Donor age, sex, ethnicity and CMV serostatus were compiled together with the repertoire data. A later genetic analysis took genome-wide SNP genotypes for about three fifths of the roughly 670 donors and used that subset as a discovery cohort. All discovery cohort repertoires had been generated on a single sequencing platform. Both class I and class II loci were covered by HLA typing, at four-digit resolution. Typing coverage varied by locus: roughly 620-630 donors for A, B, C, DRB1 and DQB1; 522 for DQA1; about 590 for DPA1; around 450 for DPB1. Roughly 5 DR-DQ haplotypes were handled as single units for association and clustering, since linkage in the cohort was strong. Among roughly 400 genotyped donors of the cohort, an average of around 250,000 unique TCR beta nucleotide sequences was sequenced per donor, of which about 18% were non-productive. The investigation overall reported the following: Most CMV-associated TCR beta chains appeared to be HLA-restricted in a later analysis, and the HLA associations seemed to be driven largely by CMV exposure. In the study, 150 to 200 TCR beta chains were listed as associated with cytomegalovirus. In an earlier analysis of 587 of the donors, most TCR beta V segments appeared in productive rearrangements about 90% or about 30% of the time, broadly matching IMGT annotations. The cohort was sequenced for TCR beta chains only, and without alpha or paired-chain data the features that could be detected were limited. Sequencing depth was assumed to be roughly uniform across donors in the presence/absence analyses, though that assumption may not hold. Correlated functional status among segregating V segments might reflect linkage disequilibrium, but an unknown experimental factor could not be ruled out. In a later analysis, HLA-associated TCR beta chains were found to be more clonally expanded and to have lower generation probabilities than equally common non-associated chains. Several of the top co-occurrence clusters appeared to be linked to parvovirus B19, influenza, CMV and Epstein-Barr virus, according to a later analysis. The classifier was reported to diagnose cytomegalovirus status with high specificity and sensitivity in both the original cohort and the validation cohort. Approximately 16 rarely observed V segments, including chromosome 9 orphons, were excluded from the earlier analysis of several hundred of the donors because counts were too low. In a later analysis, the rate of TCR association differed among HLA loci, with DRB1 alleles having the most associated TCRs and HLA-C alleles having the fewest. For the cohort, immune exposure information was limited to CMV serostatus. A further reported finding was that TCR beta sequences accurately predicted the HLA-A and HLA-B alleles for most subjects in the first cohort. A later genetic analysis reported fewer N-insertions in productive TCRs among donors in an Asian-associated ancestry cluster than the approximately 670-donor mean. In vitro tests confirmed that a few of the cytomegalovirus-associated TCR beta chains recognize cytomegalovirus antigens. A later analysis associated 15,000 or so TCR beta sequences with specific HLA alleles at a false discovery rate of 0.05. Because HLA typing was unavailable for some donors at each locus, only the typed subset was used in association tests. A group of highly shared sequence variants was considered likely to be a technical artifact of the sequencing pipeline. Across donors, most TCR sequences were observed very rarely, whereas some public TCRs were present in many individuals. When HLA alleles, especially DR and DQ, strongly co-occurred, attributing TCR associations to individual alleles was difficult. According to the authors, the approach could potentially be generalized to other disease states and immunological phenotypes. Some IMGT-functional V segments, including TRBV6-2 and TRBV6-3, could not be told apart with the 87-base-pair reads, so those segments were excluded. A later genetic analysis associated a missense DCLRE1C variant with V-gene and J-gene trimming of TCR beta chains, and an independent cohort replicated the association.

The cohort consisted of 650 to 850 healthy bone marrow donors. At the time of sampling, all cohort members were nominally healthy, though unrecorded immune exposures were likely present. The donor was CMV seropositive and was included in the group of some 290 seropositive cohort members. A peripheral blood sample was provided by each donor, and peripheral blood mononuclear cells were used for TCR beta sequencing. The Qiagen DNeasy Blood Extraction Kit was used to extract genomic DNA from the blood cell samples. CDR1 PRHDT and CDR2 FYEKMQ are derived from the germline V gene (reference sequence). Trimming takes 6 bases from V and 5 bases from J, and the germline ends sit 17 bases apart. The CDR3 has 15 amino acids, counting the end cysteine and phenylalanine. Kept here is only the CDR3 DNA, which spans 45 bases and is read in frame from base 1.

This TCR was sampled from a woman between 35 and 50 years old in good health and CMV-seropositive. Specimen: PBMCs. The chain joins TRBV13 to TRBJ1-3, with no D gene named confidently. DNA sequence: TGTGCCAGCAGTTACCCCGAGGGCTTTAGAAACACCATATATTTT. This codes for CASSYPEGFRNTIYF.